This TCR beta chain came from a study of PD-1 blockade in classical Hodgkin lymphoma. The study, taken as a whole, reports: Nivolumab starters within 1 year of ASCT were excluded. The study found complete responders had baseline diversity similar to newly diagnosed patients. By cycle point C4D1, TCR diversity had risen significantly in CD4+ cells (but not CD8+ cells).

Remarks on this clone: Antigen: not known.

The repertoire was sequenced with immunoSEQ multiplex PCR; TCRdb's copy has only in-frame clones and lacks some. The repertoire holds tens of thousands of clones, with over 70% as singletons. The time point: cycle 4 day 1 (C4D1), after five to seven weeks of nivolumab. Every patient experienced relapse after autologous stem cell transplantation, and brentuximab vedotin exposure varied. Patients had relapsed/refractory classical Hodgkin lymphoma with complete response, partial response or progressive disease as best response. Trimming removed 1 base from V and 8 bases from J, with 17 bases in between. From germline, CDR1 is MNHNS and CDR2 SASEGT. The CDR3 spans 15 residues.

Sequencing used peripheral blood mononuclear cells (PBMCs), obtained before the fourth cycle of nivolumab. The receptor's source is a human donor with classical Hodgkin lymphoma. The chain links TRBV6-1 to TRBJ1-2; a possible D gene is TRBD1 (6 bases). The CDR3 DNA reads TGTGCCAGCAGTGAAGACCAGGGGAACCCGCAAGGCTACACCTTC. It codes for CASSEDQGNPQGYTF.